The source of this T cell receptor beta chain is a study of shared clonotypes between healthy human individuals. Study in general: Each donor had three CD4 naive, three CD4 memory, two CD8 naive and one CD8 memory plate. Study-level findings and limits: Clonotypes shared by all four donors outscored non-shared clonotypes in generation probability.

For every subset, genomic DNA was evenly distributed across several immunoSEQ plates. Method: immunoSEQ multiplex PCR; TCRdb's copy keeps in-frame clones and lacks some. The sample carries about 2.1 million clones, about 93% recorded once. The length of the CDR3 is 18 residues. Trimming cost V 4 bases and J 3 bases; bases outside gene matches: 9. Germline V CDR1 and CDR2: SGHRS, YFSETQ. Notes on this clone: Its matching antigen is unknown.

Naive CD8 populations comprised CD45RO-negative cells positively selected for CCR7, excluding terminally differentiated effector memory CD45RA+ cells. The TCR was taken from a young man in good health. Some clones in this sample may be carry-over from other donors' samples. The source material was naive CD8+ T cells from PBMCs. V usage is TRBV5-1 and J usage is TRBJ2-2, with TRBD2 identical over 13 bases. CDR3 loop: CASSQGLAGPGDTGELFF. As DNA, the CDR3 is TGCGCCAGCAGCCAGGGACTAGCGGGACCAGGCGACACCGGGGAGCTGTTTTTT.